This section outlines one TCR beta chain sequence together with its context. V lost 1 base and J 4 bases, leaving 13 bases between the germline ends. The CDR3 is 14 residues long. CDR1 GTSNPN and CDR2 SVGIG come from the germline V gene (reference sequence). The PCR had 60 Vbeta and 13 Jbeta primers. Assay: immunoSEQ multiplex PCR; the TCRdb copy retains only in-frame clones and omits some. The sample includes under 200,000 clones, around 84% seen only once; the top ten take 8.5%. This record belongs to a study of cytomegalovirus exposure and HLA in healthy donors. The rearrangement uses TRBV30 and TRBJ1-2, with TRBD1 as a possible D gene (6 bases). The TCR comes from a male donor in good health and CMV-seropositive. The sample consisted of PBMCs. This CDR3 reads CAWSAVGGAYGYTF. CDR3 sequence (DNA): TGTGCCTGGAGTGCCGTAGGGGGGGCCTATGGCTACACCTTC.